One sample yielded the 10 T cell receptor beta chains listed below, sequenced in a study of T-cell memory formation after mild COVID-19. One entry per CDR3 protein results from TCRdb running MiXCR on the 5' RACE reads. Here the sample spans about 350,000 distinct CDR3 sequences, roughly 15% being singletons. Source material: PBMCs or a T cell subset sorted from them (not recorded which). These receptors came from a man between 18 and 35 years old who had mild COVID-19 (a few samples of this study predate the infection). Cell type and time point are not known.

In this sample, this clonotype turned up a few times. The chain recombines TRBV10-3 with TRBJ2-1; maybe TRBD1 (5 bases). In germline, CDR1 is ENHRY, CDR2 SYGVKD. V lost 4 bases, J lost 5 bases, and 21 bases lay in between. This CDR3 has 17 residues. Here the CDR3 reads CAISGRQTDISNNEQFF. CDR3 in DNA: TGTGCCATCAGTGGCCGTCAGACAGACATCTCGAACAATGAGCAGTTCTTC.

This clonotype has a count of ten or more. V and J are TRBV7-9 and TRBJ2-7; D could derive from TRBD1 or TRBD2 (5 bases each). Germline V gene sequence: CDR1 SEHNR, CDR2 FQNEAQ (reference sequence). Trimming left V 4 bases short and J 7 bases short, with 17 bases between. The length of the CDR3 is 14 residues. CDR3 amino acids: CASSSLRGPREQYV. DNA of the CDR3: TGTGCCAGCAGCTCTCTTCGGGGCCCCCGGGAGCAGTACGTC.

DNA for the CDR3: TGTGCCAGCAGTAGCGGGGGCCCTAGCTCCTACGAGCAGTACGTC. It codes for CASSSGGPSSYEQYV. The gene calls are TRBV12-3 or TRBV12-4 and TRBJ2-7, with 8 nucleotides matching TRBD2. This CDR3 region has 15 residues. J gave up 0 bases and V 5 bases, and 6 bases lay outside the gene matches.

This clonotype came up a few times. V usage is TRBV7-9 and J usage is TRBJ2-5, with 8 bases aligning to TRBD1. Germline CDR1 and CDR2: SEHNR and FQNEAQ (reference sequence). CDR3 size: 15 residues. After removal of 5 bases from V and 5 bases from J, the junction contained 10 bases not matched to a gene. CDR3 bases: TGTGCCAGCAGCCCCACGGGCAGGGGGCCCGAGACCCAGTACTTC. Translation: CASSPTGRGPETQYF.

In its sample, this clonotype was seen a few times. The rearrangement links TRBV5-1 to TRBJ2-5, with D perhaps matching TRBD2 (6 bases). Trimming pared 4 bases from V and 2 bases from J, leaving 15 bases between. Germline V CDR1 and CDR2: SGHRS, YFSETQ. This CDR3 region has 15 residues. The CDR3 DNA follows: TGCGCCAGCAGCGGAGGGCCTCTGTTACAAGAGACCCAGTACTTC. It codes for CASSGGPLLQETQYF.

The J gene is TRBJ2-7, the V gene TRBV6-5; 14 bases fit TRBD2. After removal of 5 bases from V and 4 bases from J, the junction contained 1 base not matched to a gene. CDR3 length equals 14 residues. Germline CDR1 reads MNHEY; CDR2 reads SVGAGI. The CDR3 loop is CASSRLAGGYEQYV. The CDR3 nucleotides read TGTGCCAGCAGTCGACTAGCGGGGGGGTACGAGCAGTACGTC.

This clonotype was detected ten times or more. This chain uses TRBV11-2 with TRBJ2-2; D may be TRBD1 (6 bases). The germline V and J ends were trimmed by 8 bases and 2 bases, with 9 bases remaining between them. Germline V gene sequence: CDR1 SGHAT, CDR2 FQNNGV. This CDR3 region has 13 residues. CDR3: CASLQGNTGELFF. The CDR3 nucleotides are TGTGCCAGCTTACAGGGAAACACCGGGGAGCTGTTTTTT.

This clonotype was seen more than once but under ten times. This chain uses TRBV6-5 with TRBJ1-2, with 7 nucleotides matching TRBD1. Trimming at V came to 6 bases and at J to 3 bases, leaving 7 bases not matched to a gene. Germline lookup yields CDR1 MNHEY and CDR2 SVGAGI. The CDR3 is made up of 14 amino acids. CDR3 DNA: TGTGCCAGCAGGGACCTCAGGGGGGACTATGGCTACACCTTC. Protein: CASRDLRGDYGYTF.

This clonotype was seen more than once but under ten times. V usage is TRBV7-6 and J usage is TRBJ2-1; D gene ambiguous. The germline V gene encodes CDR1 SGHVS and CDR2 FNYEAQ. The CDR3 covers 16 residues. Trimming shortened V by 4 bases and J by 6 bases, and 19 bases separated the two germline ends. The CDR3 coding sequence is TGTGCCAGCAGCTCCGGGCCCACAGTGCGTGGCAATGAGCAGTTCTTC. It specifies CASSSGPTVRGNEQFF. Supplemented by reference TRBV7-6 and TRBJ2-1, the full variable domain reads GAGVSQSPRYKVTKRGQDVALRCDPISGHVSLYWYRQALGQGPEFLTYFNYEAQQDKSGLPNDRFSAERPEGSISTLTIQRTEQRDSAMYRCASSSGPTVRGNEQFFGPGTRLTVL.

The chain is built from TRBV5-8 and TRBJ2-1; D might be TRBD1 or TRBD2, each matching 5 bases. This CDR3 has 16 amino acids. Germline V gene data show CDR1 as SGHTS and CDR2 as YDEGEE. Deletions cut 5 bases from V and 0 bases from J, with 15 bases between. The CDR3 nucleotides read TGTGCCAGCAGTTCCGGGGCCCTTCCCTCCTACAATGAGCAGTTCTTC. It translates to CASSSGALPSYNEQFF.